This T cell receptor (beta chain) was captured by sequencing in a study of T cell changes during pregnancy in multiple sclerosis. The CDR3 totals 16 residues. Germline loops: CDR1 SGHNT, CDR2 YYREEE (reference sequence). Trimming at V came to 4 bases and at J to 6 bases, leaving 9 bases not matched to a gene. The protocol was immunoSEQ multiplex PCR, while the TCRdb copy is restricted to in-frame clones and leaves out a portion. The table lists approximately 50,000 clones, 92% of them singletons. The sequence was obtained from a female donor with multiple sclerosis, enrolled in a pregnancy study. The chain links TRBV5-4 to TRBJ2-2; TRBD2 matches 10 bases. Here the sequenced sample was CD4+ T cells from peripheral blood mononuclear cells, taken after pregnancy. The CDR3 nucleotides read TGTGCCAGCAGCGATCCCGGGACTAGCGCGGCCGGGGAGCTGTTTTTT. As protein: CASSDPGTSAAGELFF.